A single sample gave rise to the 5 T cell receptor beta chains below, sequenced in a study of beta chain features in type 1 diabetes. The investigators reverse transcribed all of the isolated RNA, so they sequenced expressed TCRB transcripts. Produced via immunoSEQ multiplex PCR; TCRdb's table is partial and in-frame only. The table shows around 250,000 clones, with around 68% occurring only once. The sequencing sample was made of naive CD4+ T cells from blood. These receptors came from a young man in good health.

CDR3 loop: CSVLASDRGNYGYTF. The CDR3 coding sequence is TGCAGCGTTCTAGCGTCGGACAGGGGGAACTATGGCTACACCTTC. The chain employs TRBV29-1 and TRBJ1-2; TRBD1 agrees at 10 bases. Looked up from germline, CDR1 is SQVTM and CDR2 is ANQGSEA. The trim removed 5 bases at V and 2 bases at J, leaving 8 bases unmatched. The CDR3 consists of 15 residues.

The rearrangement links TRBV29-1 to TRBJ1-1; 10 nucleotides align to TRBD1. The length of the CDR3 is 14 residues. Unmatched junction bases numbered 1, after V lost 3 bases and J lost 0 bases. The germline CDR1 and CDR2 sequences are SQVTM and ANQGSEA. For the CDR3, the DNA is TGCAGCGTTGAGGGACAGGGGCTGAACACTGAAGCTTTCTTT. This codes for CSVEGQGLNTEAFF.

V usage is TRBV7-9 and J usage is TRBJ2-1; the D call may be TRBD1 or TRBD2 (5 bases each). The germline CDR1 and CDR2 sequences are SEHNR and FQNEAQ (reference sequence). The germline V and J ends were trimmed by 3 bases and 14 bases, with 14 bases remaining between them. The CDR3 contains 12 residues. This CDR3 is CASSFRRDREFF. The DNA of the CDR3 is TGTGCCAGCAGCTTCCGCCGGGACCGGGAGTTCTTC.

This clone was found once. This specimen includes other DNA sequences encoding the same CDR3. DNA of the CDR3: TGCAGCGTTGCGGGGGGACCGGAGCAGTACTTC. Encoded protein: CSVAGGPEQYF. The chain is built from TRBV29-1 and TRBJ2-7; TRBD2 matches 7 bases. V shed 4 bases and J 7 bases; nucleotides not matched to a gene: 4. CDR3 length: 11 amino acids. Germline loops: CDR1 SQVTM, CDR2 ANQGSEA.

This clone showed up just a few times. The chain carries TRBV30 and TRBJ2-1, with 8 bases lining up with TRBD2. The CDR3 is made up of 16 amino acids. V was clipped by 0 bases and J by 8 bases; unmatched bases: 12. Germline lookup yields CDR1 GTSNPN and CDR2 SVGIG (reference sequence). Written as DNA, the CDR3 is TGTGCCTGGAGTGTAGTAGCGGGACCCAATCTCCATGAGCAGTTCTTC. Protein product: CAWSVVAGPNLHEQFF.